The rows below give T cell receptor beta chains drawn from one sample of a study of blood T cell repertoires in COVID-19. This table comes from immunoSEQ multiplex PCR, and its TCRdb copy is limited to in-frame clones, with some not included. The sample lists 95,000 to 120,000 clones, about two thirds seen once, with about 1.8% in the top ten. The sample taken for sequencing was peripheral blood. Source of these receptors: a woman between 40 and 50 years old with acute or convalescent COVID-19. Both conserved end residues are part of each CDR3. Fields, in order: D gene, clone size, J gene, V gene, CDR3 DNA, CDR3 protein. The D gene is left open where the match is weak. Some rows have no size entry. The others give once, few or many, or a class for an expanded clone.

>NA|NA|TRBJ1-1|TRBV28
TGTGCCAGCAATTTCGCGGGGGTTAACACTGAAGCTTTCTTT
CASNFAGVNTEAFF
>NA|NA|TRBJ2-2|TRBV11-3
TGTGCCAGCAGCCGAAGGGGGGGAAACACCGGGAAGCTGTTTTTT
CASSRRGGNTGKLFF
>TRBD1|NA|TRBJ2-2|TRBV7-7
TGTGCCAGCAGCACAACAGGGGGCTCAAACACCGGGGAGCTGTTTTTT
CASSTTGGSNTGELFF
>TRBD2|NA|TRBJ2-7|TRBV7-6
TGTGCCAGCAGCCAAGGCAGCGGGGGAACCTACGAGCAGTACTTC
CASSQGSGGTYEQYF
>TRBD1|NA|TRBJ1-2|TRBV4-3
TGCGCCAGCAGCCAAGATTTGGGGACAGGCTATGGCTACACCTTC
CASSQDLGTGYGYTF
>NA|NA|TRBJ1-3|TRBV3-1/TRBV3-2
TGTGCCAGCAGCCTGGGGGGATCCGGAAACACCATATATTTT
CASSLGGSGNTIYF
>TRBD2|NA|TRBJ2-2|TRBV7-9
TGTGCCAGCAGTTCGACTAGCGGGGGGGCCGTCGGGGAGCTGTTTTTT
CASSSTSGGAVGELFF
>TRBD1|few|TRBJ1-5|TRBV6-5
TGTGCCAGCAGCCCGGGACAGGGACCCAATCAGCCCCAGCATTTT
CASSPGQGPNQPQHF
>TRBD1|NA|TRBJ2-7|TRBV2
TGTGCCAGCAGGGACAGGGGGTACGAGCAGTACTTC
CASRDRGYEQYF
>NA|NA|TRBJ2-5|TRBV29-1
TGCAGCGCGGGGGCCGAAGAGACCCAGTACTTC
CSAGAEETQYF
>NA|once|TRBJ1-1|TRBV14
TGTGCCAGCAGGGCCCCCGGGACACTGAACACTGAAGCTTTCTTT
CASRAPGTLNTEAFF
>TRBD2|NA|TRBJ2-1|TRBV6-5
TGTGCCAGCAGTTCTACCAGCGGGGGGGCCATTGAGCAGTTCTTC
CASSSTSGGAIEQFF
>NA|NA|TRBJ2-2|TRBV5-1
TGCGCCAGCAGCTTGGGGGGCGGCACCGGGGAGCTGTTTTTT
CASSLGGGTGELFF
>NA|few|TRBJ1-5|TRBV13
TGTGCCAGCAGCTTGTCAGATCAGCCCCAGCATTTT
CASSLSDQPQHF
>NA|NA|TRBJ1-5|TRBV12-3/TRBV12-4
TGTGCCAGCAGTTTAGGTACTAATCAGCCCCAGCATTTT
CASSLGTNQPQHF
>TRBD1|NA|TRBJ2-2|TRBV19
TGTGCCAGTAGTATACAGACCGGGACAGGGAACACCGGGGAGCTGTTTTTT
CASSIQTGTGNTGELFF